The source of this T cell receptor beta chain is a study of blood T cell repertoires in COVID-19. Clones were sequenced by immunoSEQ multiplex PCR, and TCRdb holds only the in-frame ones, with some missing. The table shows 160,000 or so clones, with around 81% occurring only once. The germline CDR1 and CDR2 sequences are SQVTM and ANQGSEA. V gave up 8 bases and J gave up 5 bases; unmatched junction bases: 8. CDR3 length: 12 amino acids. This chain uses TRBV29-1 with TRBJ1-2; 7 bases are shared with TRBD1. This receptor was identified in a man aged 60-69 years with active or convalescent COVID-19. Sequenced input: peripheral blood. This chain's CDR3 is CSPDRLAYGYTF. The CDR3 nucleotides are TGCAGCCCGGACAGGTTGGCATATGGCTACACCTTC.